What follows are 32 T cell receptor beta chains derived from one specimen sequenced in a study of T cell responses to AZD1222 COVID-19 vaccine. Data came from immunoSEQ multiplex PCR; TCRdb stores just in-frame clones and leaves some out. Of approximately 150,000 clones detected, roughly 90% appear once; the ten largest clones hold about 3%. The source was peripheral blood, collected on day 0 of AZD1222 vaccination. The receptors here all came from an adult in good health.

This clone was counted a few times. The chain carries TRBV28 and TRBJ2-7, with 9 bases aligning to TRBD2. The CDR3 contains 15 residues. CDR1 MDHEN and CDR2 SYDVKM come from the germline V gene. After removal of 3 bases from V and 7 bases from J, the junction contained 10 bases not matched to a gene. CDR3 in amino acids: CASSLREGLLMEQYF. For the CDR3, the DNA is TGTGCCAGCAGTTTGCGGGAGGGCCTCTTAATGGAGCAGTACTTC.

The V gene is TRBV7-9, the J gene TRBJ1-2, with D tentatively TRBD1 (6 bases). CDR3 length: 15 amino acids. Trimming removed 4 bases at V and 4 bases at J, with 16 bases between. Looked up from germline, CDR1 is SEHNR and CDR2 is FQNEAQ (reference sequence). This CDR3 reads CASSSTTQGSYGYTF. CDR3 nucleotide sequence: TGTGCCAGCAGCTCCACGACTCAGGGGTCCTATGGCTACACCTTC.

V gene TRBV7-2 combines with J gene TRBJ1-1; D uncertain. This CDR3 has 15 amino acids. The V end lost 0 bases, the J end lost 3 bases, and 11 bases lay between the germline ends. Germline lookup yields CDR1 SGHTA and CDR2 FQGNSA. The DNA for the CDR3 is TGTGCCAGCAGCTTAGCGTTAAGGTTGGACACTGAAGCTTTCTTT. Encoded protein: CASSLALRLDTEAFF.

This clone has more than one count but fewer than ten. This chain uses TRBV2 with TRBJ1-2; D is unclear. This CDR3 is 10 amino acids long. With 8 bases removed from V and 2 bases from J, the gap between germline ends came to 3 bases. The germline V gene encodes CDR1 SNHLY and CDR2 FYNNEI. The CDR3 DNA reads TGTGCCAGCCAAAACTATGGCTACACCTTC. Translating it yields CASQNYGYTF.

The chain employs TRBV19 and TRBJ2-1, with D uncertain. V lost 3 bases and J lost 5, with 20 bases in between. The V gene's germline CDR1 is LNHDA and CDR2 SQIVND (reference sequence). The CDR3 is 17 amino acids. The CDR3 loop is CASSMGYRRFRNNEQFF. In DNA, the CDR3 is TGTGCCAGTAGTATGGGTTATAGACGCTTTAGGAACAATGAGCAGTTCTTC.

The chain uses TRBV5-6 and TRBJ1-4, with D possibly matching TRBD1 (6 bases). Germline V gene sequence: CDR1 SGHDT, CDR2 YYEEEE. The CDR3 spans 13 residues. V dropped 2 bases and J dropped 7 bases, with 9 bases sitting between them. CDR3 nucleotide sequence: TGTGCCAGCAGCTTCCAAGGGGGTGAAAAACTGTTTTTT. Its translation: CASSFQGGEKLFF.

J is TRBJ2-5 and V is TRBV7-2; 8 bases agree with TRBD1. Unmatched junction bases numbered 12, after V lost 5 bases and J lost 4 bases. Germline V gene sequence: CDR1 SGHTA, CDR2 FQGNSA. The CDR3 totals 16 residues. CDR3 sequence: CASSLRTGLAGETQYF. The CDR3 nucleotides are TGTGCCAGCAGCCTACGGACAGGGCTAGCAGGAGAGACCCAGTACTTC.

This clone was seen once. The chain has TRBV19 and TRBJ2-4, with 8 bases that match TRBD1. Germline-derived CDR1 and CDR2 are LNHDA and SQIVND (reference sequence). V trimming: 7 bases; J trimming: 4 bases; junction bases outside the gene matches: 6. The length of the CDR3 is 14 residues. In nucleotides, the CDR3 is TGTGCCAGTACCCTGACAGGGGCGAAAAACATTCAGTACTTC. Protein: CASTLTGAKNIQYF.

The rearrangement joins TRBV5-8 to TRBJ1-1, with TRBD1 identical over 10 bases. The J segment lost 3 bases and the V segment lost 2 bases, leaving 4 bases of the junction unmatched. This CDR3 has 15 amino acids. The V gene's germline CDR1 is SGHTS and CDR2 YDEGEE. CDR3 residues: CASSLSGQGHTEAFF. The CDR3 DNA sequence: TGTGCCAGCAGCTTATCGGGACAGGGGCACACTGAAGCTTTCTTT.

This sequence joins TRBV21-1 and TRBJ2-1; the table's D gene call, TRBD2, was not cross checked with the DNA. TRBV21-1 constitutes a pseudogene. The CDR3 sequence is 17 residues long. DNA of the CDR3: TGTGCCAGCAGCAAAAAAAAGACTAGCGGGAGGTACAATGAGCAGTTCTTC. Protein sequence: CASSKKKTSGRYNEQFF.

CDR3: CASSLEGGTAFF. The DNA of the CDR3 is TGTGCCAGCAGTTTGGAGGGGGGTACAGCTTTCTTT. The V and J genes are TRBV12-3 or TRBV12-4 and TRBJ1-1; TRBD1 might be the D (6 bases). Trimming stripped 3 bases from V and 10 bases from J, with 12 bases between. The CDR3 loop spans 12 amino acids.

The V and J genes are TRBV5-5 and TRBJ2-7; the match to TRBD2 covers 10 bases. This CDR3 is built from 14 residues. V trimming: 2 bases; J trimming: 3 bases; junction bases outside the gene matches: 2. Germline V lookup: CDR1 SGHKS, CDR2 YYEKEE (reference sequence). The CDR3 region has the DNA TGTGCCAGCAGCTTACTAGCGGGGATCTACGAGCAGTACTTC. This sequence encodes CASSLLAGIYEQYF.

The chain combines TRBV2 with TRBJ1-4, with D maybe TRBD1 (5 bases). Germline loops: CDR1 SNHLY, CDR2 FYNNEI. The V and J ends lost 11 bases and 4 bases respectively, with 14 bases between them. The CDR3 runs to 13 residues. The CDR3 protein is CAGSQGLNEKLFF. CDR3 coding DNA: TGTGCCGGCTCCCAGGGACTTAATGAAAAACTGTTTTTT.

V gene TRBV6-5 combines with J gene TRBJ2-5; the D call may be TRBD1 or TRBD2 (6 bases each). Looked up from germline, CDR1 is MNHEY and CDR2 is SVGAGI. Between the trimmed V and J ends, which lost 7 bases and 3 bases, there was a span of 15 bases. CDR3 length: 14 amino acids. CDR3 nucleotides: TGTGCCAGCATGGTGGGGGGCTGGGAAGAGACCCAGTACTTC. Encoded protein: CASMVGGWEETQYF.

V is TRBV3-1 (or the pseudogene TRBV3-2) and J is TRBJ1-6, with D tentatively TRBD1 (5 bases). The CDR3 covers 17 residues. The germline V gene encodes CDR1 LGHDT and CDR2 YNNKEL (reference sequence). Deletions cut 4 bases from V and 5 bases from J, with 18 bases between. The CDR3 DNA reads as TGTGCCAGCAGCCCCAAAGTTAGAGGGGTGGATAATTCACCCCTCCACTTT. It codes for CASSPKVRGVDNSPLHF.

V is TRBV28 and J is TRBJ2-5; D may be TRBD2 (6 bases). Trimming stripped 8 bases from V and 1 base from J, with 8 bases between. Germline V lookup: CDR1 MDHEN, CDR2 SYDVKM. This CDR3 is 12 amino acids long. This chain's CDR3 is CASGRFQETQYF. The CDR3 region has the DNA TGTGCCAGCGGGAGGTTCCAAGAGACCCAGTACTTC.

The chain uses TRBV18 and TRBJ2-2; a possible D gene is TRBD1 (5 bases). Per germline, CDR1 KGHSH and CDR2 LQKENI. There are 16 residues in the CDR3. V was cut by 0 bases and J by 5 bases, with 13 bases left in between. This CDR3 is CASSPPQTAGTGELFF. In DNA, the CDR3 is TGTGCCAGCTCACCACCTCAGACAGCAGGGACCGGGGAGCTGTTTTTT.

The table lists this clone with a count of one. The genes are TRBV6-6 and TRBJ1-4; no reliable D call. V lost 3 bases to trimming and J lost 12 bases, with 17 bases between them. The CDR3 has 14 residues. CDR1 MNHNY and CDR2 SVGAGI come from the germline V gene (reference sequence). CDR3 sequence (DNA): TGTGCCAGCAGTTATTGGGGAGAAGGGATTGAACTGTTTTTT. Amino acids: CASSYWGEGIELFF.

The chain has TRBV9 and TRBJ1-3; D unclear. The CDR3 runs to 15 residues. CDR1 and CDR2 from the germline V gene are SGDLS and YYNGEE. V dropped 1 base and J dropped 0 bases, with 8 bases sitting between them. The CDR3 DNA sequence: TGTGCCAGCAGCGTAAATAAAGTCTCTGGAAACACCATATATTTT. Translated: CASSVNKVSGNTIYF.

The chain uses TRBV2 and TRBJ2-3; D unresolved. Trimming took 5 bases from V and 3 from J, leaving 9 bases between them. CDR3 length: 13 amino acids. Germline V gene data show CDR1 as SNHLY and CDR2 as FYNNEI. The CDR3 loop reads CASSRARTDTQYF. In nucleotides, the CDR3 is TGTGCCAGCAGTAGGGCTAGAACAGATACGCAGTATTTT. Looking up the rest from reference TRBV2 and TRBJ2-3 gives the full variable domain: EPEVTQTPSHQVTQMGQEVILRCVPISNHLYFYWYRQILGQKVEFLVSFYNNEISEKSEIFDDQFSVERPDGSNFTLKIRSTKLEDSAMYFCASSRARTDTQYFGPGTRLTVL.

The chain recombines TRBV4-3 with TRBJ1-2; no firm D call. Germline V gives CDR1 LGHNA, CDR2 YSLEER. The length of the CDR3 is 13 residues. Trimming left V 1 base short and J 5 bases short, with 8 bases between. CDR3 residues: CASSQGGSYGYTF. In DNA, the CDR3 is TGCGCCAGCAGCCAAGGAGGGTCATATGGCTACACCTTC.

The chain joins TRBV2 to TRBJ1-6, with unresolved D. Germline V lookup: CDR1 SNHLY, CDR2 FYNNEI. The CDR3 is 13 amino acids. V was cut by 8 bases and J by 9 bases, with 14 bases left in between. CDR3 protein: CASVSLPGSPLHF. CDR3 bases: TGTGCCAGCGTGTCCCTACCGGGTTCACCCCTCCACTTT.

The chain carries TRBV6-6 and TRBJ1-2; 7 bases line up with TRBD1. The CDR3 has 16 residues. Germline assignment: CDR1 MNHNY and CDR2 SVGAGI (reference sequence). J lost 5 bases, V lost 2 bases, and 11 bases had no gene match. In DNA, the CDR3 is TGTGCCAGCAGTTACCGAGTCGTGGGACAGTTATATGGCTACACCTTC. It translates to CASSYRVVGQLYGYTF.

The chain recombines TRBV21-1 with TRBJ1-1. TRBV21-1 is a pseudogene locus. CDR3 length equals 13 residues. The CDR3 sequence: CASPSRRDTEAFF. CDR3 nucleotide sequence: TGTGCCAGCCCCAGTAGGAGGGACACTGAAGCTTTCTTT.

The rearrangement links TRBV7-2 to TRBJ2-5; 7 positions agree with TRBD2. CDR1 is SGHTA, CDR2 FQGNSA, per germline. The CDR3 is 16 residues long. Unmatched junction bases numbered 7, after V lost 2 bases and J lost 1 base. The CDR3 nucleotides read TGTGCCAGCAGCTTAAATGCGGGAGAGGTCCAAGAGACCCAGTACTTC. This encodes CASSLNAGEVQETQYF. Variable domain in full (rest from reference TRBV7-2 and TRBJ2-5): GAGVSQSPSNKVTEKGKDVELRCDPISGHTALYWYRQSLGQGLEFLIYFQGNSAPDKSGLPSDRFSAERTGGSVSTLTIQRTQQEDSAVYLCASSLNAGEVQETQYFGPGTRLLVL.

The chain has TRBV27 and TRBJ2-1, with TRBD2 matching 8 bases. The CDR3 length is 14 residues. The ends lost 6 bases at V and 3 bases at J; junction bases unmatched: 4. Germline V gives CDR1 MNHEY, CDR2 SMNVEV (reference sequence). CDR3 residues: CASRRLAGYNEQFF. The DNA of the CDR3 is TGTGCCAGCAGGCGCCTAGCGGGCTACAATGAGCAGTTCTTC.

V and J are TRBV5-8 and TRBJ1-2; possibly TRBD1 for D (5 bases). Germline CDR1 SGHTS, CDR2 YDEGEE. The ends were cut back, 0 bases at V and 4 bases at J, with 13 bases in the middle. The CDR3 runs to 15 residues. The CDR3 reads CASSLAAGRAYGYTF. In nucleotides, the CDR3 is TGTGCCAGCAGCTTGGCGGCAGGGCGGGCCTATGGCTACACCTTC.

J is TRBJ1-1 and V is TRBV5-4; 7 nucleotides match TRBD1. J lost 4 bases, V lost 7 bases, and 4 bases had no gene match. The CDR3 length is 12 residues. The germline gives CDR1 SGHNT, CDR2 YYREEE (reference sequence). For the CDR3, the DNA is TGTGCCAGCCGGGGACAGACCACTGAAGCTTTCTTT. As protein: CASRGQTTEAFF.

The chain links TRBV19 to TRBJ1-4; D remains unclear. This CDR3 region has 14 residues. The germline V gene has CDR1 LNHDA and CDR2 SQIVND (reference sequence). V lost 8 bases and J lost 7, with 17 bases in between. The CDR3, as DNA: TGTGCCAGTCTCCATACACGAGAAAGTGAAAAACTGTTTTTT. This sequence encodes CASLHTRESEKLFF. Full variable domain (rest looked up from reference TRBV19 and TRBJ1-4): DGGITQSPKYLFRKEGQNVTLSCEQNLNHDAMYWYRQDPGQGLRLIYYSQIVNDFQKGDIAEGYSVSREKKESFPLTVTSAQKNPTAFYLCASLHTRESEKLFFGSGTQLSVL.

The V call is TRBV10-3, the J call TRBJ2-3; D unclear. The CDR3 is 12 residues long. Trimming took 8 bases from V and 0 from J, leaving 6 bases between them. Per germline, CDR1 ENHRY and CDR2 SYGVKD. The DNA for the CDR3 is TGTGCCATCGGTCAGAGCACAGATACGCAGTATTTT. It yields the protein CAIGQSTDTQYF.

V is TRBV2 and J is TRBJ2-1; TRBD2 might be the D (7 bases). This CDR3 is built from 12 residues. The V gene's germline CDR1 is SNHLY and CDR2 FYNNEI. V was clipped by 10 bases and J by 2 bases, with 9 bases between them. The DNA for the CDR3 is TGTGCCACCGGGGGGCCCTACAATGAGCAGTTCTTC. As protein: CATGGPYNEQFF.

This rearrangement joins TRBV7-9 to TRBJ2-7; TRBD1 aligns across 7 bases. The CDR3 is 15 residues long. Germline V gene lookup returns CDR1 SEHNR and CDR2 FQNEAQ (reference sequence). J gave up 3 bases and V 5 bases, and 10 bases lay outside the gene matches. CDR3 sequence reads: CASSPRDRPYYEQYF. For the CDR3, the DNA is TGTGCCAGCAGCCCACGGGACAGACCCTACTACGAGCAGTACTTC.